A selection of T cell receptor beta chains follows, all from one sample in a study of cytomegalovirus exposure and HLA in healthy donors. The protocol was immunoSEQ multiplex PCR, while the TCRdb copy is restricted to in-frame clones and leaves out a portion. The sample has 150,000 to 200,000 clones, 77% seen once. The sequencing sample was made of PBMCs. All receptors derive from a woman aged 35 to 49 in good health and CMV-seropositive. The CDR3 runs from the conserved cysteine through the conserved F or W. Fields, in order: CDR3 DNA, CDR3 protein, J gene, V gene, D gene, clone size. The D gene is left open where the match is weak. Clone size, where shown, is once, few, many, or a class for clones that have expanded.

TGTGCCAGCAGTCGCAACAGGTTTCAGCCCCAGCATTTT	CASSRNRFQPQHF	TRBJ1-5	TRBV6-5	-	once
TGTGCCAGCTCGCCACTCGGACAGGTGAACAATGAGCAGTTCTTC	CASSPLGQVNNEQFF	TRBJ2-1	TRBV18	TRBD1	-
TGTGCCAGCAGCCCATCGACAGGGAGCTACCAAGAGACCCAGTACTTC	CASSPSTGSYQETQYF	TRBJ2-5	TRBV7-9	TRBD1	-
TGTGCCAGCAGCCCCACAGGAGAGGCCGGGGAGCTGTTTTTT	CASSPTGEAGELFF	TRBJ2-2	TRBV6-6	-	few
TGTGCCAGCAGCTCCCCCCGCCAGGCCAATGAGCAGTTCTTC	CASSSPRQANEQFF	TRBJ2-1	TRBV11-2	-	-
TGTGCCAGCTCACCTTCATACTCCCGGAACACTGAAGCTTTCTTT	CASSPSYSRNTEAFF	TRBJ1-1	TRBV18	-	-
TGTGCCTGGAATCCGACAAGCAATCAGCCCCAGCATTTT	CAWNPTSNQPQHF	TRBJ1-5	TRBV30	-	few
TGTGCCAGCAACTCGGACAGGGAAGAGACCCAGTACTTC	CASNSDREETQYF	TRBJ2-5	TRBV2	TRBD1	once
TGTGCCAGCAGAGTAGACGGGACAGGTCTCGACAATGAGCAGTTCTTC	CASRVDGTGLDNEQFF	TRBJ2-1	TRBV6-6	TRBD1	-
TGTGCCAGCAGTTTCCCCCGGGGCTACACCTTC	CASSFPRGYTF	TRBJ1-2	TRBV28	-	-
TGTGCCAGCAGTTTAGCAGGGGGGTACAATCAGCCCCAGCATTTT	CASSLAGGYNQPQHF	TRBJ1-5	TRBV27	TRBD1	-
TGTGCCAGCAGAGAGGGCGGGGGGGCCGGAGAGACCCAGTACTTC	CASREGGGAGETQYF	TRBJ2-5	TRBV19	TRBD2	-
TGTGCCAGCAGCTTAGTGGCGGGAGAGACCCAGTACTTC	CASSLVAGETQYF	TRBJ2-5	TRBV11-3	-	-
TGTGCCAGCAGCTTGGGACTAGCGGGAGGGCCGGAGACCCAGTACTTC	CASSLGLAGGPETQYF	TRBJ2-5	TRBV5-8	TRBD2	-
TGCGCCAGCAGCCAAGACACCGTAGACACAGATACGCAGTATTTT	CASSQDTVDTDTQYF	TRBJ2-3	TRBV4-3	-	-
TGCAGCGTCCTGAGCGTAGCTAACTATGGCTACACCTTC	CSVLSVANYGYTF	TRBJ1-2	TRBV29-1	-	-
TGTGCCAGCACCGACGGGTTTGCCGGGGAGCTGTTTTTT	CASTDGFAGELFF	TRBJ2-2	TRBV6-5	-	-
TGCGCCAGCAGCTTGGGAGGGAACACCGGGGAGCTGTTTTTT	CASSLGGNTGELFF	TRBJ2-2	TRBV5-1	-	-
TGTGCCAGCAGCCCAAGGACTAGCGGGAATGTCCGGGAGACCCAGTACTTC	CASSPRTSGNVRETQYF	TRBJ2-5	TRBV7-2	TRBD2	-
TGTGCCAGCAGGAGAGGGACAGGGGGCCTCTACGAGCAGTACTTC	CASRRGTGGLYEQYF	TRBJ2-7	TRBV6-5	TRBD1	-
TGCGCCAGCAGCCAAGATACATTTATAACTAGCGGGAGGTCCTACGAGCAGTACTTC	CASSQDTFITSGRSYEQYF	TRBJ2-7	TRBV4-1	TRBD2	-
TGTGCCAGCAGCCGACAGGTTTTCGGCACTGAAGCTTTCTTT	CASSRQVFGTEAFF	TRBJ1-1	TRBV11-3	-	-
TGTGCCAGCAGCGTCACCGGGACAGGGGGAGAGACCCAGTACTTC	CASSVTGTGGETQYF	TRBJ2-5	TRBV9	TRBD1	once
TGTGCCAGTAGTATCAGGGGCGGATCCACAGATACGCAGTATTTT	CASSIRGGSTDTQYF	TRBJ2-3	TRBV19	-	-
TGTGCCAGCAGCGGACAGGGGCCGAATGAGCAGTTCTTC	CASSGQGPNEQFF	TRBJ2-1	TRBV25-1	TRBD1	-
TGCGCCAGCAGCGCAGGGTCTAACTACAATGAGCAGTTCTTC	CASSAGSNYNEQFF	TRBJ2-1	TRBV5-1	-	few
TGCAGCGTTACAGGACAGGGCTCTGGAAACACCATATATTTT	CSVTGQGSGNTIYF	TRBJ1-3	TRBV29-1	TRBD1	-
TGCAGCGTTGTACCCCCGGCGGGCCAAGAGACCCAGTACTTC	CSVVPPAGQETQYF	TRBJ2-5	TRBV29-1	-	-
TGTGCCAGCAGTTTAGACGGGGTTATGAACACTGAAGCTTTCTTT	CASSLDGVMNTEAFF	TRBJ1-1	TRBV27	-	-
TGTGCCAGCAGCTTACGTTTTACAGGGGGCGCAGGGGGAGGCTACACCTTC	CASSLRFTGGAGGGYTF	TRBJ1-2	TRBV7-8	TRBD1	-
TGTGCCAGCAGCCCCGGACTAGATGGGGAGACCCAGTACTTC	CASSPGLDGETQYF	TRBJ2-5	TRBV11-3	TRBD2	-
TGTGCCAGCAGCTTAAACCAGCGGGGGGGAGAAGAGACCCAGTACTTC	CASSLNQRGGEETQYF	TRBJ2-5	TRBV7-2	TRBD2	-
TGTGCCAGCAGCTTCCCACGTAGCCCTTGGACAGGGGGCGAAGGTGGCTACACCTTC	CASSFPRSPWTGGEGGYTF	TRBJ1-2	TRBV7-9	TRBD1	-
TGTGCCAGCAGTTCCTTCCGAACACAGGGGGTCTCTGGAAACACCATATATTTT	CASSSFRTQGVSGNTIYF	TRBJ1-3	TRBV28	TRBD1	few
TGTGCCTGGAGTGCGACAGGGAAGAGAACTGAAGCTTTCTTT	CAWSATGKRTEAFF	TRBJ1-1	TRBV30	TRBD1	-
TGTGCCAGCACCGAGCGGAGCACAGATACGCAGTATTTT	CASTERSTDTQYF	TRBJ2-3	TRBV6-6	-	-
TGTGCCAGCATCTCAGGACAGGGGGACACTGAAGCTTTCTTT	CASISGQGDTEAFF	TRBJ1-1	TRBV28	TRBD1	-
TGCAGCGTCGGGGGAGCCTACGAGCAGTACTTC	CSVGGAYEQYF	TRBJ2-7	TRBV29-1	-	-
TGTGCCAGCAGCTTGGTGGGCAGTACTAACTATGGCTACACCTTC	CASSLVGSTNYGYTF	TRBJ1-2	TRBV5-6	-	-
TGTGCCAGCAGCTTGGGTACTTCGCGGGCCAACAATGAGCAGTTCTTC	CASSLGTSRANNEQFF	TRBJ2-1	TRBV5-5	-	-
TGTGCCAGCAGCCAAGGGACAGGGAACACAGATACGCAGTATTTT	CASSQGTGNTDTQYF	TRBJ2-3	TRBV7-9	TRBD1	-
TGTGCCAGCAGCCTTCGTCTAGCGGGCATTGAGACCCAGTACTTC	CASSLRLAGIETQYF	TRBJ2-5	TRBV7-9	TRBD2	-
TGTGCCAGCAGCGTGGACCCCGGAGGGTCCTACGAGCAGTACTTC	CASSVDPGGSYEQYF	TRBJ2-7	TRBV7-2	-	-
TGTGCCAGCAGCTCCGGCCTGGGGCAGGGCACCGGGGAGCTGTTTTTT	CASSSGLGQGTGELFF	TRBJ2-2	TRBV7-2	-	-
TGTGCCAGCAGTTACCCTAGTGGAGGGAGGGAGAAAGCTTTCTTT	CASSYPSGGREKAFF	TRBJ1-1	TRBV6-5	-	once
TGTGCCAGCAGGGATATAGGGGGTGAGGCCTATGGCTACACCTTC	CASRDIGGEAYGYTF	TRBJ1-2	TRBV5-4	-	-
TGTGCCAGCAGTGAAGCAGGCACCGGGGAGCTGTTTTTT	CASSEAGTGELFF	TRBJ2-2	TRBV25-1	-	-
TGTGCCAGCAGTCCGACCGGGGGGAAAGATCAGCCCCAGCATTTT	CASSPTGGKDQPQHF	TRBJ1-5	TRBV6-5	-	-
TGTGCCAGCAGGACGGGGGGGATCGGGGAAAAACTGTTTTTT	CASRTGGIGEKLFF	TRBJ1-4	TRBV6-1	-	-
TGCGCCAGCTGCCCCGGACTAGCCTATCAAGAGACCCAGTACTTC	CASCPGLAYQETQYF	TRBJ2-5	TRBV4-3	TRBD2	once
TGTGCCAGCAGCTTATGGGACTACGCCACACATACCCAAGAGACCCAGTACTTC	CASSLWDYATHTQETQYF	TRBJ2-5	TRBV7-2	TRBD2	-